The 32 T cell receptor beta chains presented below share a single source sample, sequenced in a study of blood T cell repertoires in COVID-19 (dated by TCRdb to 2018 to 2020). Preparation of the library involved the immunoSEQ multiplex PCR assay. The source is immuneACCESS, and TCRdb retained only in-frame sequences with V and J called. Part of the clones is not carried over; for the studies checked, unresolved V genes explain less than half of this, and the remainder is unexplained. Recorded for this sample are about 310,000 clones; over 75% of them occurred a single time. Of the sample, 7.8% falls within the top ten clones. What was sequenced was peripheral blood. These receptors came from a woman aged 45-60 years who had recovered from COVID-19.

Only one count was recorded for this clone. The chain employs TRBV2 and TRBJ1-4; D call uncertain. V was shortened by 5 bases and J by 5 bases, with 12 bases between the two germline ends. The length of the CDR3 is 14 residues. CDR1 is SNHLY and CDR2 is FYNNEI in the germline V gene. The CDR3 coding sequence is TGTGCCAGCAGTAACCGGGTCCTAAATGAAAAACTGTTTTTT. The encoded protein is CASSNRVLNEKLFF.

This chain uses TRBV7-2 with TRBJ2-7; TRBD1 matches at 7 bases. With V trimmed by 5 bases and J by 2 bases, 6 bases remained unmatched. The CDR3 is 14 amino acids. Germline V gene data show CDR1 as SGHTA and CDR2 as FQGNSA. The DNA for the CDR3 is TGTGCCAGCAGCATGAACAGGGGCCCCTACGAGCAGTACTTC. It is translated as CASSMNRGPYEQYF. The variable domain in full, completed from reference TRBV7-2 and TRBJ2-7, reads GAGVSQSPSNKVTEKGKDVELRCDPISGHTALYWYRQSLGQGLEFLIYFQGNSAPDKSGLPSDRFSAERTGGSVSTLTIQRTQQEDSAVYLCASSMNRGPYEQYFGPGTRLTVT.

The gene calls are TRBV11-3 and TRBJ1-1; possibly TRBD1 for D (5 bases). From germline, CDR1 is SGHNT and CDR2 YENEEA. The CDR3 covers 13 residues. The germline V and J ends were trimmed by 5 bases and 8 bases, with 15 bases remaining between them. CDR3 protein: CASSPGPGREAFF. In DNA, the CDR3 is TGTGCCAGCAGCCCAGGGCCAGGGCGAGAAGCTTTCTTT.

The V and J genes are TRBV5-4 and TRBJ2-7; 12 bases agree with TRBD2. Germline V gene data show CDR1 as SGHNT and CDR2 as YYREEE (reference sequence). The CDR3 contains 15 residues. The junction had 6 bases not matched to a gene; V was cut back by 4 bases and J by 4 bases. CDR3 in DNA: TGTGCCAGCAGCCCGGGAGGGACTAGCGGGTACGAGCAGTACTTC. It yields the protein CASSPGGTSGYEQYF.

This clone was observed a handful of times. The J gene is TRBJ1-1, the V gene TRBV29-1, with D perhaps TRBD1 (6 bases). Germline V gives CDR1 SQVTM, CDR2 ANQGSEA. This CDR3 region has 12 residues. V was shortened by 4 bases and J by 11 bases, with 17 bases between the two germline ends. The CDR3 DNA sequence: TGCAGCGTTGCTGGGAGTGGGACACTGGCTTTCTTT. This encodes CSVAGSGTLAFF.

The chain is built from TRBV9 and TRBJ2-7; tentative D call: TRBD1 (6 bases). The CDR3 has 13 amino acids. V was clipped by 0 bases and J by 5 bases, with 9 bases between them. The germline CDR1 and CDR2 sequences are SGDLS and YYNGEE. CDR3 in amino acids: CASSVGTEHEQYF. DNA of the CDR3: TGTGCCAGCAGCGTAGGGACAGAGCACGAGCAGTACTTC. The full variable domain, its missing parts supplied by reference TRBV9 and TRBJ2-7, is DSGVTQTPKHLITATGQRVTLRCSPRSGDLSVYWYQQSLDQGLQFLIQYYNGEERAKGNILERFSAQQFPDLHSELNLSSLELGDSALYFCASSVGTEHEQYFGPGTRLTVT.

The chain is built from TRBV20-1 and TRBJ1-5, with a tentative D call TRBD1 (5 bases). The V gene lost 3 bases and the J gene lost 0 bases, with 12 bases spanning the gap. The CDR3 runs 15 residues. Germline V gene data show CDR1 as DFQATT and CDR2 as SNEGSKA (reference sequence). For the CDR3, the DNA is TGCAGTGCTAGTGGGACGGGGGTTAGCAATCAGCCCCAGCATTTT. Amino acid sequence: CSASGTGVSNQPQHF.

This clone was found once. The J gene is TRBJ2-1, the V gene TRBV7-2; TRBD2 aligns across 8 bases. The CDR3 loop spans 18 amino acids. V lost 0 bases, J lost 2 bases, and 9 bases stayed unmatched. Germline CDR1 SGHTA, CDR2 FQGNSA. As DNA, the CDR3 is TGTGCCAGCAGCTTAGCCCCTCTATTCGGGGGGGCCTACAATGAGCAGTTCTTC. It is translated as CASSLAPLFGGAYNEQFF.

The J gene is TRBJ1-6, the V gene TRBV19; 10 bases agree with TRBD1. Germline loops: CDR1 LNHDA, CDR2 SQIVND (reference sequence). Unmatched junction bases numbered 7, after V lost 5 bases and J lost 9 bases. The CDR3 covers 15 residues. The CDR3 protein is CASSPGQGRGSPLHF. The CDR3, as DNA: TGTGCCAGTAGTCCGGGACAGGGGCGAGGTTCACCCCTCCACTTT.

The chain is built from TRBV27 and TRBJ2-7; possible D gene TRBD2, 6 bases. The ends were cut back, 0 bases at V and 0 bases at J, with 9 bases in the middle. CDR1 is MNHEY, CDR2 SMNVEV, per germline (reference sequence). This CDR3 region has 15 residues. The CDR3 loop reads CASSLSATSSYEQYF. In DNA form, the CDR3 reads TGTGCCAGCAGTTTATCGGCGACTAGCTCCTACGAGCAGTACTTC.

The chain employs TRBV3-1 (or the pseudogene TRBV3-2) and TRBJ2-5; 7 positions agree with TRBD2. The trim removed 4 bases at V and 2 bases at J, leaving 4 bases unmatched. Germline V gene sequence: CDR1 LGHDT, CDR2 YNNKEL (reference sequence). The CDR3 is 14 residues long. The CDR3 is CASSPFSGQETQYF. In nucleotides, the CDR3 is TGTGCCAGCAGCCCCTTTAGCGGGCAAGAGACCCAGTACTTC.

The V gene is TRBV2, the J gene TRBJ1-5; possible D gene TRBD1, 5 bases. CDR3 size: 14 residues. CDR1 and CDR2 from the germline V gene are SNHLY and FYNNEI. Trimming cost V 2 bases and J 6 bases, with 11 bases left between them. This CDR3 reads CASSEFSGLQPQHF. The DNA of the CDR3 is TGTGCCAGCAGTGAATTTTCAGGGCTTCAGCCCCAGCATTTT. The full variable domain, its missing parts supplied by reference TRBV2 and TRBJ1-5, is EPEVTQTPSHQVTQMGQEVILRCVPISNHLYFYWYRQILGQKVEFLVSFYNNEISEKSEIFDDQFSVERPDGSNFTLKIRSTKLEDSAMYFCASSEFSGLQPQHFGDGTRLSIL.

V usage is TRBV5-6 and J usage is TRBJ2-7, with TRBD2 matching 8 bases. Trimming at V came to 2 bases and at J to 4 bases, leaving 11 bases not matched to a gene. The V gene's germline CDR1 is SGHDT and CDR2 YYEEEE. The CDR3 is made up of 16 amino acids. For the CDR3, the DNA is TGTGCCAGCAGCTTCTGGACTAGCTTTTTTGGTTACGAGCAGTACTTC. As protein: CASSFWTSFFGYEQYF.

The chain's CDR3 is CASSVHRANTEAFF. CDR3 DNA: TGTGCCAGCAGTGTCCACAGGGCTAACACTGAAGCTTTCTTT. The J gene is TRBJ1-1, the V gene TRBV2, with a weak D call TRBD1 (6 bases). The germline V gene encodes CDR1 SNHLY and CDR2 FYNNEI. The CDR3 runs to 14 residues. V was trimmed by 4 bases and J by 2 bases, leaving 11 bases between them.

This clone was found once. This sequence joins TRBV30 and TRBJ1-4; TRBD1 is a possible D gene (6 bases). V gave up 5 bases and J gave up 7 bases, with 17 bases separating them. The germline CDR1 and CDR2 sequences are GTSNPN and SVGIG (reference sequence). This CDR3 comprises 14 residues. DNA for the CDR3: TGTGCCTGGGGGAAGGCTAGGGGGAGTGAAAAACTGTTTTTT. Protein: CAWGKARGSEKLFF.

The rearrangement links TRBV30 to TRBJ1-2; D may be TRBD1 (5 bases). Germline values: CDR1 GTSNPN, CDR2 SVGIG (reference sequence). Trimming pared 0 bases from V and 0 bases from J, leaving 20 bases between. This CDR3 region has 18 residues. CDR3 region: CAWSVRDFRGLANYGYTF. CDR3 bases: TGTGCCTGGAGTGTACGAGATTTTCGGGGACTAGCTAACTATGGCTACACCTTC.

The chain combines TRBV18 with TRBJ1-2; 11 bases match TRBD1. CDR3 length equals 14 residues. Per germline, CDR1 KGHSH and CDR2 LQKENI. V trimming: 6 bases; J trimming: 8 bases; junction bases outside the gene matches: 8. CDR3 loop: CASSKGQGANGYTF. CDR3 in DNA: TGTGCCAGCTCGAAAGGACAGGGGGCCAACGGCTACACCTTC.

J is TRBJ2-7 and V is TRBV5-4; perhaps TRBD1 as D (6 bases). The CDR3 is 12 residues long. Germline V lookup: CDR1 SGHNT, CDR2 YYREEE (reference sequence). Deletions cut 4 bases from V and 4 bases from J, with 9 bases between. The CDR3 coding sequence is TGTGCCAGCAGCCGAGACAGGTACGAGCAGTACTTC. Protein product: CASSRDRYEQYF.

This chain joins TRBV5-3 and TRBJ2-3; 10 bases match TRBD2. TRBV5-3 belongs to the ORF category, with a function that is uncertain. This CDR3 spans 19 amino acids. J was trimmed by 0 bases and V by 0 bases; bases with no gene match: 10. The CDR3 DNA sequence: TGTGCCAGAAGCTTGGAAGTACCAGCGGGGGGGACTAGCACAGATACGCAGTATTTT. Residues: CARSLEVPAGGTSTDTQYF.

V is TRBV18 and J is TRBJ2-7; no clear D. Deletions cut 5 bases from V and 0 bases from J, with 5 bases between. This CDR3 region has 12 residues. Germline V gene sequence: CDR1 KGHSH, CDR2 LQKENI. The chain's CDR3 is CASSTVSYEQYF. CDR3 in DNA: TGTGCCAGCTCAACAGTCTCCTACGAGCAGTACTTC. The full variable domain, rest sourced from reference TRBV18 and TRBJ2-7, is NAGVMQNPRHLVRRRGQEARLRCSPMKGHSHVYWYRQLPEEGLKFMVYLQKENIIDESGMPKERFSAEFPKEGPSILRIQQVVRGDSAAYFCASSTVSYEQYFGPGTRLTVT.

The CDR3 DNA sequence: TGTGCCAGTAGTCGGACAGCAAACGTCTACGAGCAGTACTTC. It yields the protein CASSRTANVYEQYF. The rearrangement joins TRBV19 to TRBJ2-7; D may be TRBD1 (6 bases). CDR3 length: 14 residues. Germline values: CDR1 LNHDA, CDR2 SQIVND (reference sequence). V lost 5 bases, J lost 3 bases, and 14 bases lay in between.

The V call is TRBV5-1, the J call TRBJ1-1, with TRBD1 as a possible D gene (6 bases). The V and J ends lost 1 base and 3 bases respectively, with 13 bases between them. CDR1 and CDR2 (germline): SGHRS, YFSETQ. This CDR3 has 15 residues. The CDR3 region has the DNA TGCGCCAGCAGCTTGCAACAGGGTGGATACACTGAAGCTTTCTTT. As protein: CASSLQQGGYTEAFF.

This sequence joins TRBV3-1 (or the pseudogene TRBV3-2) and TRBJ2-1; D ambiguous. Looked up from germline, CDR1 is LGHDT and CDR2 is YNNKEL (reference sequence). V was shortened by 4 bases and J by 5 bases, with 9 bases between the two germline ends. This CDR3 has 13 residues. CDR3 in DNA: TGTGCCAGCAGCCGCCGAGGTGACAATGAGCAGTTCTTC. Amino acids: CASSRRGDNEQFF.

The rearrangement uses TRBV10-2 and TRBJ1-2; D remains unclear. The CDR3 spans 15 residues. Trimming stripped 8 bases from V and 3 bases from J, with 19 bases between. The germline V gene has CDR1 WSHSY and CDR2 SAAADI. CDR3 sequence reads: CASRPSGDGYYGYTF. The CDR3 nucleotides read TGCGCCAGCCGACCTAGCGGGGATGGGTACTATGGCTACACCTTC.

The chain employs TRBV30 and TRBJ2-5; D is ambiguous. Germline V gene data show CDR1 as GTSNPN and CDR2 as SVGIG (reference sequence). This CDR3 has 13 residues. V was pared by 3 bases and J by 1 base, with 9 bases between. In DNA, the CDR3 is TGTGCCTGGAGCCTGAGTATCCAAGAGACCCAGTACTTC. Residues: CAWSLSIQETQYF. Full variable domain (missing parts from reference TRBV30 and TRBJ2-5): SQTIHQWPATLVQPVGSPLSLECTVEGTSNPNLYWYRQAAGRGLQLLFYSVGIGQISSEVPQNLSASRPQDRQFILSSKKLLLSDSGFYLCAWSLSIQETQYFGPGTRLLVL.

This chain uses TRBV30 with TRBJ2-3; D may be TRBD2 (6 bases). CDR1 is GTSNPN, CDR2 SVGIG, per germline (reference sequence). With 3 bases removed from V and 8 bases from J, the gap between germline ends came to 12 bases. CDR3 size: 12 residues. The CDR3 spells CAWRSQGGTQYF. CDR3 sequence (DNA): TGTGCCTGGAGGAGTCAGGGAGGTACGCAGTATTTT.

This chain joins TRBV4-3 and TRBJ2-1; 7 bases match TRBD1. J lost 7 bases, V lost 0 bases, and 6 bases had no gene match. Looked up from germline, CDR1 is LGHNA and CDR2 is YSLEER. This CDR3 spans 15 amino acids. CDR3 coding DNA: TGCGCCAGCAGCCAAGATAGGACCAGGGGGAATGAGCAGTTCTTC. Translating gives CASSQDRTRGNEQFF.

The chain joins TRBV3-1 (or the pseudogene TRBV3-2) to TRBJ2-7; perhaps TRBD2 as D (7 bases). The CDR3 runs to 19 residues. The germline V and J ends were trimmed by 1 base and 4 bases, with 26 bases remaining between them. Germline V gives CDR1 LGHDT, CDR2 YNNKEL (reference sequence). CDR3 region: CASSQGGGGGTFLYYEQYF. CDR3 coding DNA: TGTGCCAGCAGCCAAGGGGGGGGAGGCGGGACATTCTTATATTACGAGCAGTACTTC.

The chain has TRBV4-3 and TRBJ1-2; 7 positions match TRBD1. The CDR3 runs to 15 residues. In germline, CDR1 is LGHNA, CDR2 YSLEER. The V and J ends lost 3 bases and 4 bases, in that order; junction bases with no gene match: 8. The CDR3 coding sequence is TGCGCCAGCAGCCAGAGGCAGGGGGTAGGCTATGGCTACACCTTC. It encodes CASSQRQGVGYGYTF.

The CDR3 region has the DNA TGTGCCTGGAGTGTTCTACCGGGACAGGGGGTAACTGAAGCTTTCTTT. Its protein is CAWSVLPGQGVTEAFF. The rearrangement uses TRBV30 and TRBJ1-1; TRBD1 agrees at 11 bases. The ends lost 0 bases at V and 5 bases at J; junction bases unmatched: 8. Germline V CDR1 and CDR2: GTSNPN, SVGIG (reference sequence). CDR3 length: 16 amino acids.

The rearrangement uses TRBV30 and TRBJ1-5; 7 bases are shared with TRBD1. The V and J ends lost 2 bases and 6 bases, in that order; junction bases with no gene match: 4. The germline gives CDR1 GTSNPN, CDR2 SVGIG (reference sequence). This CDR3 comprises 13 residues. CDR3 amino acids: CAWSPQGFQPQHF. The CDR3 DNA reads TGTGCCTGGAGTCCACAGGGGTTTCAGCCCCAGCATTTT.

The chain employs TRBV7-2 and TRBJ2-5, with D possibly being TRBD2 (5 bases). CDR1 and CDR2 from the germline V gene are SGHTA and FQGNSA. Trimming removed 4 bases from V and 2 bases from J, with 11 bases in between. This CDR3 has 14 amino acids. CDR3 sequence: CASSSRGRQETQYF. For the CDR3, the DNA is TGTGCCAGCAGCTCTCGGGGAAGACAAGAGACCCAGTACTTC.